These 17 T cell receptor beta chains share one sample of origin, sequenced in a study of control samples from healthy donors and cancer patients. The table came from immunoSEQ multiplex PCR; TCRdb's copy has only in-frame clones and leaves some out. The sample shows about 110,000 clones, 75% to 95% of them seen only once. What was sequenced was blood. The receptors come from a human donor in good health. The donor label of this sample is uncertain.

Comment on this clone: Additional DNA sequences in this sample encode the identical CDR3. The V call is TRBV2, the J call TRBJ1-1, with D unresolved. The CDR3 covers 14 residues. The germline V gene has CDR1 SNHLY and CDR2 FYNNEI. Trimming took 3 bases from V and 0 from J, leaving 8 bases between them. The CDR3 here is CASSEGRLNTEAFF. CDR3 sequence (DNA): TGTGCCAGCAGTGAGGGCAGATTGAACACTGAAGCTTTCTTT.

The genes are TRBV12-5 and TRBJ2-1; TRBD2 might be the D (6 bases). CDR1 is LGHNT, CDR2 FRNRAP, per germline. The V end lost 3 bases, the J end lost 12 bases, and 9 bases lay between the germline ends. There are 11 residues in the CDR3. The CDR3 nucleotides read TGTGCTAGTGGTTTCCGGGACTCGCAGTTCTTC. Residues: CASGFRDSQFF.

The chain has TRBV7-6 and TRBJ2-1; D not resolved. The V gene's germline CDR1 is SGHVS and CDR2 FNYEAQ. V gave up 1 base and J gave up 2 bases, with 9 bases separating them. The CDR3 is 15 amino acids. CDR3 protein: CASSLGRSPYNEQFF. The CDR3 DNA reads TGTGCCAGCAGCTTAGGGCGTTCCCCCTACAATGAGCAGTTCTTC.

The chain recombines TRBV5-1 with TRBJ2-7, with D uncertain. There are 14 residues in the CDR3. Germline V CDR1 and CDR2: SGHRS, YFSETQ. Trimming stripped 2 bases from V and 2 bases from J, with 11 bases between. DNA of the CDR3: TGCGCCAGCAGCTTACACGGATCTACCTACGAGCAGTACTTC. It is translated as CASSLHGSTYEQYF.

V and J are TRBV5-4 and TRBJ2-5; 9 bases map to TRBD1. The CDR3 has 15 residues. V was clipped by 4 bases and J by 2 bases; unmatched bases: 6. The germline gives CDR1 SGHNT, CDR2 YYREEE (reference sequence). In DNA form, the CDR3 reads TGTGCCAGCAGCCTACAGGGGGCGAAACAAGAGACCCAGTACTTC. Residues: CASSLQGAKQETQYF. Full variable domain (remainder filled in from reference TRBV5-4 and TRBJ2-5): ETGVTQSPTHLIKTRGQQVTLRCSSQSGHNTVSWYQQALGQGPQFIFQYYREEENGRGNFPPRFSGLQFPNYSSELNVNALELDDSALYLCASSLQGAKQETQYFGPGTRLLVL.

This clone was seen once. V gene TRBV12-5 combines with J gene TRBJ1-5; D remains unclear. Trimming stripped 9 bases from V and 0 bases from J, with 12 bases between. The CDR3 loop spans 14 amino acids. CDR1 is LGHNT, CDR2 FRNRAP, per germline. The CDR3 spells CASSRLNSNQPQHF. For the CDR3, the DNA is TGTGCTAGCAGTAGACTAAATAGCAATCAGCCCCAGCATTTT.

V gene TRBV19 combines with J gene TRBJ1-4; no definite D call. From germline, CDR1 is LNHDA and CDR2 SQIVND (reference sequence). V was pared by 9 bases and J by 4 bases, with 12 bases between. The CDR3 has 13 amino acids. The CDR3 nucleotides are TGTGCCAGCGCGCGCGGATTTAATGAAAAACTGTTTTTT. Amino acid sequence: CASARGFNEKLFF.

The chain combines TRBV10-2 with TRBJ1-5; D is perhaps TRBD1 (6 bases). Germline CDR1 is WSHSY and CDR2 is SAAADI. This CDR3 comprises 14 residues. V gave up 2 bases and J gave up 6 bases, with 11 bases separating them. CDR3 loop: CASSETGFVQPQHF. The CDR3, as DNA: TGCGCCAGCAGTGAGACAGGGTTTGTTCAGCCCCAGCATTTT.

The chain joins TRBV6-6 to TRBJ1-1; the match to TRBD1 covers 8 bases. Germline V gives CDR1 MNHNY, CDR2 SVGAGI (reference sequence). Trimming at V came to 5 bases and at J to 6 bases, leaving 5 bases not matched to a gene. The CDR3 has 13 amino acids. CDR3 sequence reads: CASSQTGDPEAFF. DNA for the CDR3: TGTGCCAGCAGTCAGACAGGGGATCCTGAAGCTTTCTTT.

The V and J genes are TRBV5-4 and TRBJ2-3, with D perhaps TRBD2 (6 bases). The germline CDR1 and CDR2 sequences are SGHNT and YYREEE (reference sequence). The CDR3 is 17 amino acids. V dropped 4 bases and J dropped 2 bases, with 20 bases sitting between them. The CDR3 region is CASSPDTGTQNTDTQYF. The DNA of the CDR3 is TGTGCCAGCAGCCCGGACACCGGGACTCAGAACACAGATACGCAGTATTTT.

The chain carries TRBV9 and TRBJ2-5; 8 bases are a match to TRBD2. This CDR3 spans 16 amino acids. The ends lost 0 bases at V and 5 bases at J; junction bases unmatched: 9. Germline assignment: CDR1 SGDLS and CDR2 YYNGEE. The CDR3 is CASSVAPGTRAETQYF. The CDR3 DNA reads as TGTGCCAGCAGCGTAGCCCCCGGGACTAGGGCGGAGACCCAGTACTTC.

The J gene is TRBJ1-2, the V gene TRBV5-8; no firm D call. The ends were cut back, 8 bases at V and 0 bases at J, with 8 bases in the middle. The CDR3 runs 12 residues. Germline CDR1 SGHTS, CDR2 YDEGEE. The DNA for the CDR3 is TGTGCCAGTACATTTTCTAACTATGGCTACACCTTC. Translated: CASTFSNYGYTF.

The chain joins TRBV4-1 to TRBJ2-1; 8 bases map to TRBD2. Unmatched junction bases numbered 7, after V lost 2 bases and J lost 4 bases. Germline-derived CDR1 and CDR2 are MGHRA and YSYEKL. The CDR3 has 16 amino acids. CDR3 loop: CASSQPVLADYNEQFF. As DNA, the CDR3 is TGCGCCAGCAGCCAACCAGTACTAGCGGATTACAATGAGCAGTTCTTC.

The chain recombines TRBV6-4 with TRBJ2-5, with 14 bases fitting TRBD2. The V and J ends lost 0 bases and 4 bases, in that order; junction bases with no gene match: 1. Germline values: CDR1 MRHNA, CDR2 SNTAGT. The CDR3 length is 16 residues. This CDR3 is CASSDSTSGGAETQYF. The CDR3 nucleotides are TGTGCCAGCAGTGACTCGACTAGCGGGGGGGCAGAGACCCAGTACTTC.

CDR3 sequence (DNA): TGTGCCATCAGTGAGAAAATCTTAGGAAGCTCTGGGGCCAACGTCCTGACTTTC. Its protein product is CAISEKILGSSGANVLTF. This sequence joins TRBV10-3 and TRBJ2-6; no clear D. Germline V CDR1 and CDR2: ENHRY, SYGVKD. The CDR3 sequence is 18 residues long. The V and J ends lost 2 bases and 0 bases respectively, with 14 bases between them.

V is TRBV5-1 and J is TRBJ1-4, with D perhaps matching TRBD1 (6 bases). CDR1 and CDR2 from the germline V gene are SGHRS and YFSETQ. The CDR3 is 14 residues long. Trimming left V 0 bases short and J 8 bases short, with 11 bases between. This CDR3 reads CASSLDRVNEKLFF. In nucleotides, the CDR3 is TGCGCCAGCAGCTTGGACAGGGTAAACGAAAAACTGTTTTTT. The full variable domain, rest sourced from reference TRBV5-1 and TRBJ1-4, is KAGVTQTPRYLIKTRGQQVTLSCSPISGHRSVSWYQQTPGQGLQFLFEYFSETQRNKGNFPGRFSGRQFSNSRSEMNVSTLELGDSALYLCASSLDRVNEKLFFGSGTQLSVL.

The genes are TRBV3-1 (or the pseudogene TRBV3-2) and TRBJ1-2; TRBD1 agrees at 10 bases. V was clipped by 2 bases and J by 6 bases; unmatched bases: 9. Germline CDR1 LGHDT, CDR2 YNNKEL (reference sequence). This CDR3 region has 16 residues. CDR3 sequence (DNA): TGTGCCAGCAGCCAACACGGGACAGGGGTTCGGGATGGCTACACCTTC. Its protein is CASSQHGTGVRDGYTF.